This entry describes one TCR beta chain. Additional DNA sequences in this sample encode the identical CDR3. The assay was carried out at the deep level. Libraries were prepared by immunoSEQ multiplex PCR; TCRdb keeps only in-frame clonotypes and omits some of them. The sample lists approximately 1,500,000 clones, around 98% occurring once. This entry is derived from a study of shared clonotypes between healthy human individuals. The V segment lost 3 bases and the J segment 0 bases; nucleotides outside the gene matches: 0. CDR1 is PRHDT and CDR2 is FYEKMQ in the germline V gene (reference sequence). The CDR3 contains 14 residues.

The TCR was taken from a man aged 25 to 45 in good health. What was sequenced was naive CD4+ T cells sorted from blood. Indicated subset: CD45RA+ positively selected. V is TRBV13 and J is TRBJ2-7; the match to TRBD2 covers 9 bases. CDR3 coding DNA: TGTGCCAGCAGCTTTAGCGGGGGCTCCTACGAGCAGTACTTC. Amino acids: CASSFSGGSYEQYF.